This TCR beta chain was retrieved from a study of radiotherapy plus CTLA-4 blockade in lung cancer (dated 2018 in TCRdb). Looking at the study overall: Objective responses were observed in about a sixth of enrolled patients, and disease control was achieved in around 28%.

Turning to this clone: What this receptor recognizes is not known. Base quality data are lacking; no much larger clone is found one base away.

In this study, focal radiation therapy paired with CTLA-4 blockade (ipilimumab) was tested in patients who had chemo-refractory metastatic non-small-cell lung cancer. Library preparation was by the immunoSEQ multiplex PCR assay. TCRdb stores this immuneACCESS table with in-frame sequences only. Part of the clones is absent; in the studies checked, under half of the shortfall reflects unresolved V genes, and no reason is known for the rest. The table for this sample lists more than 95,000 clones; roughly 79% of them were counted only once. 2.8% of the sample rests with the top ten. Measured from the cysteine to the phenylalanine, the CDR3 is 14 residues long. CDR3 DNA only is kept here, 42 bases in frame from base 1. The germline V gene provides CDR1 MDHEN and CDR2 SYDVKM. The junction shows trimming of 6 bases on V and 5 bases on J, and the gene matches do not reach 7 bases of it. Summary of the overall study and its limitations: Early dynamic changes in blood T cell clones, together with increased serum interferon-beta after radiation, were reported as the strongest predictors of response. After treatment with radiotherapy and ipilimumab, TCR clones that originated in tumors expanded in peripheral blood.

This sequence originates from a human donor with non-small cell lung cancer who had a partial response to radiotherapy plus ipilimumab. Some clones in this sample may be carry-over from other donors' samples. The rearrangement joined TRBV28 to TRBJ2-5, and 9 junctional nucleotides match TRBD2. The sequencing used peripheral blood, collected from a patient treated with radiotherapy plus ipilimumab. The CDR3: CASRVAGGLETQYF. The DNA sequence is TGTGCCAGCAGAGTTGCGGGGGGGTTGGAGACCCAGTACTTC.